This TCR beta chain was profiled in a study of blood T cell repertoires in COVID-19. The V end lost 1 base, the J end lost 4 bases, and 15 bases lay between the germline ends. CDR3 size: 16 residues. Germline loops: CDR1 SEHNR, CDR2 FQNEAQ (reference sequence). Per the original methods: How many nucleated cells were present was estimated from reference gene primer amplification. TCRdb keeps only in-frame clones here, not all; method: immunoSEQ multiplex PCR. The V and J calls and clone size are taken from that table; D and trimming were inferred from the DNA. The sample has 20,000 or so clones; 82% are singletons.

V is TRBV7-9 and J is TRBJ2-3, with D possibly being TRBD2 (6 bases). The sample was peripheral blood. The clonotype originates from a human donor in a cohort sampled during active COVID-19. This CDR3 reads CASSLGRVLGADTQYF. Written as DNA, the CDR3 is TGTGCCAGCAGCTTAGGGAGGGTTCTAGGGGCAGATACGCAGTATTTT. Looking up the rest from reference TRBV7-9 and TRBJ2-3 gives the full variable domain: DTGVSQNPRHKITKRGQNVTFRCDPISEHNRLYWYRQTLGQGPEFLTYFQNEAQLEKSRLLSDRFSAERPKGSFSTLEIQRTEQGDSAMYLCASSLGRVLGADTQYFGPGTRLTVL.